The 10 T cell receptor beta chains given below trace back to one sample, sequenced in a study of shared clonotypes between healthy human individuals. TCRdb's table, derived via immunoSEQ multiplex PCR, lists solely in-frame clones and lacks some. The data hold more than 1.2 million clones, with about 98.5% observed a single time. Input material: naive CD4+ T cells sorted from blood. Subset indicated: CD45RA+ positively selected. The receptors were gathered from a young man in good health.

The rearrangement joins TRBV11-1 to TRBJ2-2; TRBD2 agrees at 8 bases. Unmatched junction bases numbered 6, after V lost 2 bases and J lost 4 bases. Germline loops: CDR1 SGHAT, CDR2 FQDESV (reference sequence). CDR3 size: 16 residues. CDR3 region: CASSLPGTRRTGELFF. In nucleotides, the CDR3 is TGTGCCAGCAGCTTACCCGGGACTAGGCGCACCGGGGAGCTGTTTTTT.

DNA for the CDR3: TGTGCCAGCAGCCCTAGCGGGACTAGCGTTTCCGGGGAGCTGTTTTTT. Its translation is CASSPSGTSVSGELFF. The chain links TRBV9 to TRBJ2-2, with TRBD2 matching over 10 bases. V lost 4 bases, J lost 6 bases, and 9 bases stayed unmatched. Per germline, CDR1 SGDLS and CDR2 YYNGEE. This CDR3 contains 16 residues.

The chain combines TRBV5-6 with TRBJ2-7, with TRBD2 matching 8 bases. V shed 1 base and J 4 bases; nucleotides not matched to a gene: 4. There are 14 residues in the CDR3. Germline CDR1 SGHDT, CDR2 YYEEEE. The CDR3 protein is CASSLLASGYEQYF. The CDR3 DNA is TGTGCCAGCAGCTTGTTGGCTAGCGGGTACGAGCAGTACTTC.

A single count supports this clone. This chain connects TRBV10-3 to TRBJ2-2; D is possibly TRBD1 or TRBD2 (5 bases each). The CDR3 has 16 amino acids. In germline, CDR1 is ENHRY, CDR2 SYGVKD. Trimming took 7 bases from V and 3 from J, leaving 18 bases between them. CDR3 sequence: CAITNSGARDTGELFF. In nucleotides, the CDR3 is TGTGCCATCACCAACTCCGGGGCTCGGGACACCGGGGAGCTGTTTTTT.

This sequence joins TRBV10-3 and TRBJ1-1, with D tentatively TRBD1 (6 bases). CDR1 is ENHRY, CDR2 SYGVKD, per germline. Trimming shortened V by 4 bases and J by 1 base, and 19 bases separated the two germline ends. The CDR3 loop spans 17 amino acids. The CDR3 loop is CAISVRALGGTNTEAFF. The CDR3 DNA is TGTGCCATCAGTGTTCGGGCCTTAGGGGGGACGAACACTGAAGCTTTCTTT.

CDR3 sequence (DNA): TGTGCCAGCAGCAAAGGACAGGGGGTTTTTTACGAGCAGTACTTC. Protein: CASSKGQGVFYEQYF. The chain has TRBV2 and TRBJ2-7; 10 bases match TRBD1. This CDR3 region has 15 residues. Germline assignment: CDR1 SNHLY and CDR2 FYNNEI. The ends lost 6 bases at V and 4 bases at J; junction bases unmatched: 9.

The V call is TRBV30, the J call TRBJ1-3; no clear D gene. CDR1 is GTSNPN and CDR2 is SVGIG in the germline V gene (reference sequence). V lost 6 bases, J lost 1 base, and 10 bases lay in between. This CDR3 is built from 13 residues. The CDR3 DNA sequence: TGTGCCTGTCGGATATGGTCTGGAAACACCATATATTTT. Its translation: CACRIWSGNTIYF.

The rearrangement links TRBV19 to TRBJ2-1; no definite D call. Germline loops: CDR1 LNHDA, CDR2 SQIVND (reference sequence). V lost 0 bases to trimming and J lost 7 bases, with 10 bases between them. This CDR3 comprises 14 residues. The CDR3 region is CASSIDRVLNEQFF. For the CDR3, the DNA is TGTGCCAGTAGTATAGATCGAGTTTTAAATGAGCAGTTCTTC.

V usage is TRBV6-5 and J usage is TRBJ2-1; D is unclear. The germline V gene encodes CDR1 MNHEY and CDR2 SVGAGI. The CDR3 is 14 residues long. V was pared by 5 bases and J by 9 bases, with 17 bases between. The DNA of the CDR3 is TGTGCCAGCAGTAGAGACAATCTAGTCGGTGAGCAGTTCTTC. This translates into CASSRDNLVGEQFF.

The sample holds one count of this clone. Additional DNA sequences in this sample encode the identical CDR3. This rearrangement joins TRBV11-3 to TRBJ2-1, with D perhaps matching TRBD1 (6 bases). The CDR3 extends over 14 amino acids. Germline V CDR1 and CDR2: SGHNT, YENEEA. Trimming cost V 8 bases and J 4 bases, with 15 bases left between them. CDR3 sequence (DNA): TGTGCCAGCTCGGGGCAGGGGAGTTACAATGAGCAGTTCTTC. Translation: CASSGQGSYNEQFF. Drawing the rest from reference TRBV11-3 and TRBJ2-1, the complete variable domain is EAGVVQSPRYKIIEKKQPVAFWCNPISGHNTLYWYLQNLGQGPELLIRYENEEAVDDSQLPKDRFSAERLKGVDSTLKIQPAELGDSAVYLCASSGQGSYNEQFFGPGTRLTVL.